This T cell receptor (beta chain) appears in the sequencing data of a study of human T cells and chemical hapten exposure. Looking at the study overall: During the approximately 23-week study period, patients had diphenylcyclopropenone applied to the scalp every week. Predominantly women, the patients had alopecia areata, totalis or universalis. Small volume differences among pooled libraries mainly caused per-sample TCR yield variation. Findings of the study overall: Compared to controls, expanded TCRs made significantly more large clusters of similar CDR3s.

Turning to this clonotype: Its antigen is as yet unknown.

A single record per CDR3 protein comes from TCRdb applying MiXCR to the RACE reads. Altogether nearly 85,000 distinct CDR3 sequences are present, 11% being singletons, with the ten largest covering 1.6%. The time point: patch test 2, 6 weeks after DPC sensitization. Treatment of the sample: therapeutic diphenylcyclopropenone sensitization with weekly scalp DPC. Between the trimmed V and J ends, which lost 2 bases and 8 bases, there was a span of 9 bases. Germline CDR1 reads MNHNY; CDR2 reads SVGAGI (reference sequence). The CDR3 extends over 13 amino acids. The origin of this receptor is a man between 18 and 29 years old with alopecia areata. Some clones in this sample may be carry-over from other donors' samples. V and J are TRBV6-6 and TRBJ1-4; D gene uncertain. The sequencing used whole blood, collected in connection with sensitization to the hapten diphenylcyclopropenone (DPC). The CDR3 bases are TGTGCCAGCAGTTACGCGCGAGGGGAAAAACTGTTTTTT. This codes for CASSYARGEKLFF.